The sequence of this TCR beta chain was determined in a study of blood T cell repertoires in COVID-19. The repertoire was sequenced with immunoSEQ multiplex PCR; TCRdb's copy has only in-frame clones and lacks some. The sample carries under 350,000 clones, around nine tenths recorded once. Sequencing was done on a sample of peripheral blood. This TCR was recovered from a woman aged 30 to 39 with COVID-19, enrolled during active disease.

CDR3 sequence (DNA): TGTGCCAGCAGTGCGTACTATTCACCCCTCCACTTT. It specifies CASSAYYSPLHF. The rearrangement links TRBV6-2 or TRBV6-3 to TRBJ1-6; D is undetermined. Germline V gene data show CDR1 as MNHEY and CDR2 as SVGEGT. Between the trimmed V and J ends, which lost 5 bases and 8 bases, there was a span of 7 bases. There are 12 residues in the CDR3.